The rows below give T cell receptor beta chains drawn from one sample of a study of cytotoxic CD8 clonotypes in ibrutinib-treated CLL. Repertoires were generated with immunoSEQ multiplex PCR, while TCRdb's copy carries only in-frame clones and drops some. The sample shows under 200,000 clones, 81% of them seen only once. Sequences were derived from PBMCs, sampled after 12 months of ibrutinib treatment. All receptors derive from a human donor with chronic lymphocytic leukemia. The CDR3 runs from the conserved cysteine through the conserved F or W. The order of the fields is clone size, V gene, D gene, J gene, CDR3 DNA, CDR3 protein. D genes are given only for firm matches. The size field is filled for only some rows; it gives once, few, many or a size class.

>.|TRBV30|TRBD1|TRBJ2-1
TGTGCCTGGAGTCGACAGGGGTTCAACGATGAGCAGTTCTTC
CAWSRQGFNDEQFF
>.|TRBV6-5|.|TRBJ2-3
TGTGCCAGCAGTTCACAGCGCACAGATACGCAGTATTTT
CASSSQRTDTQYF
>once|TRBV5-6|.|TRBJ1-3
TGTGCCAGCAGTCTTCGGGACCGAAACTCTGGAAACACCATATATTTT
CASSLRDRNSGNTIYF
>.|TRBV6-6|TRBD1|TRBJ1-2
TGTGCCAGCAGTTACTCGAGGACAGGGGGGCCCTATGGCTACACCTTC
CASSYSRTGGPYGYTF
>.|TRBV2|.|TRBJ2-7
TGTGCCAGCAGTTACAGGGTCCAAAACTCCTACGAGCAGTACTTC
CASSYRVQNSYEQYF
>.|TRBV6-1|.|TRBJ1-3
TGTGCCACAACGGACCCCGGAAACACCATATATTTT
CATTDPGNTIYF
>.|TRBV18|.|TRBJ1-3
TGTGCCAGCTCACCACAGGGTGAAAACACCATATATTTT
CASSPQGENTIYF
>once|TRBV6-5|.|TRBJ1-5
TGTGCCAGCAGTTCCGGGTCTTACCCTAATCAGCCCCAGCATTTT
CASSSGSYPNQPQHF
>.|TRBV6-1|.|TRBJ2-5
TGTGCCAGCAGTGAACCGCGGGGTCTGGCAGAGACCCAGTACTTC
CASSEPRGLAETQYF
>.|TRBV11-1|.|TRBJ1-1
TGTGCCAGCAGCTTAGAACGCGGTGAAGCTTTCTTT
CASSLERGEAFF
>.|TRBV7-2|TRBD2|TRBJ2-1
TGTGCCAGCAGCACCCGACTAGCGGGGGGATACAATGAGCAGTTCTTC
CASSTRLAGGYNEQFF
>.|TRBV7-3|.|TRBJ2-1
TGTGCCAGCAGCTCGCAGGGTACCCAAATGTACAATGAGCAGTTCTTC
CASSSQGTQMYNEQFF
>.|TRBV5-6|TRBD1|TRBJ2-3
TGTGCCAGCATCAGACAGGGGCGAGGGACAGATACGCAGTATTTT
CASIRQGRGTDTQYF
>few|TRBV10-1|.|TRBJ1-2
TGCGCCAGCCGTTGCAGCGCCCCACGATTGGGGTACACCTTC
CASRCSAPRLGYTF
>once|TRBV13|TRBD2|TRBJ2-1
TGTGCCAGCAGCTCTACTAGAGCGGGGGGGGATGAGCAGTTCTTC
CASSSTRAGGDEQFF
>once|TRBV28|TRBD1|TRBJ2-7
TGTGCCAGCAGCACAGGGGTACCCTACGAGCAGTACTTC
CASSTGVPYEQYF
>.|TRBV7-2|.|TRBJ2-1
TGTGCCAGCAGCTCCACACAGGCGGCGCAGTTCTTC
CASSSTQAAQFF
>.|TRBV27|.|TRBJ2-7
TGTGCCAGCAGTACGGGACCGATCTACGAGCAGTACTTC
CASSTGPIYEQYF
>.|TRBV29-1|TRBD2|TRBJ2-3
TGCAGCGTGGGGGGACTAGCGGGGTGGGCCGATACGCAGTATTTT
CSVGGLAGWADTQYF
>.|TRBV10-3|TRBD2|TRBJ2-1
TGTGCCATCAGTGAGTCGGGGACTAGCGGGAGGGAGGAGCAGTTCTTC
CAISESGTSGREEQFF
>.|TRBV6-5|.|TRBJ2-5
TGTGCCAGCAGTTACGGCGAGACCCAGTACTTC
CASSYGETQYF
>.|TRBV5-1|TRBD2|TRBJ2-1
TGCGCCAGCAGCTTGGGGGAGGGTAAGGCCAATGAGCAGTTCTTC
CASSLGEGKANEQFF
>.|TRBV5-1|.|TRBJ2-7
TGCGCCAGCAGCTTGGATACAGGGTACGAGCAGTACTTC
CASSLDTGYEQYF
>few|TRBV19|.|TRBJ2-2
TGTGCCAGTAGGTACCTCGGCGGGGAGCTGTTTTTT
CASRYLGGELFF
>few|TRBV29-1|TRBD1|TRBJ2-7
TGCAGCATACGGACAGGGGGCTACGAGCAGTACTTC
CSIRTGGYEQYF
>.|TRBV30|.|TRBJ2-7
TGTGCCTGGAGTGTAGGAGGGAACGAGCAGTACTTC
CAWSVGGNEQYF
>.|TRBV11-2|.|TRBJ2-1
TGTGCCAGCAGCTTAGAGGCCGGGACAGTTTATTCGGCGGGGGGGCAGTTCTTC
CASSLEAGTVYSAGGQFF
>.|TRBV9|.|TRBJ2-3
TGTGCCAGCAGCTCCCTGGGGGTGGGCACAGATACGCAGTATTTT
CASSSLGVGTDTQYF
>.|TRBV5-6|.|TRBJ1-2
TGTGCCAGCAGCTTAAGTCATGGCTACACCTTC
CASSLSHGYTF
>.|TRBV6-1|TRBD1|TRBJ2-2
TGTGCCAGCAGGAACCGGGACAGGGCAACCGGGGAGCTGTTTTTT
CASRNRDRATGELFF
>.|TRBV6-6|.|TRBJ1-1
TGTGCCAGCAGTTTAGGTGTTGGCACTGAAGCTTTCTTT
CASSLGVGTEAFF
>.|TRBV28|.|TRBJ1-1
TGTGCCAGCAGCAGGGATCCTGAAGCTTTCTTT
CASSRDPEAFF
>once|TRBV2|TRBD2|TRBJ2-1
TGTGCCAGCAGTGAGTTGACTAGCGGCTACAATGAGCAGTTCTTC
CASSELTSGYNEQFF
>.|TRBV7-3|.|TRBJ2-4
TGTGCCAGCAGCGCCAATGGGGCCTTAGAGAACATTCAGTACTTC
CASSANGALENIQYF
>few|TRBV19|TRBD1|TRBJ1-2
TGTGCCAGTAGTAGGGGACAGGGAAACTATGGCTACACCTTC
CASSRGQGNYGYTF
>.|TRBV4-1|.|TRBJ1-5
TGCGCCAGCAGCCAAGAGTTCCGACAAAACAATCAGCCCCAGCATTTT
CASSQEFRQNNQPQHF
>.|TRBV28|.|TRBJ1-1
TGTGCCAGCACCTTCCGAGGGGGGTCAACAAGAACTGAAGCTTTCTTT
CASTFRGGSTRTEAFF
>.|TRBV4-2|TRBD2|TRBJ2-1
TGTGCCAGCAGCCAGGCACTAGCGGAAAATGAGCAGTTCTTC
CASSQALAENEQFF
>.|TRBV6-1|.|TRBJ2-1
TGTGCCAGCAGCCGGGACAACTCCTACAATGAGCAGTTCTTC
CASSRDNSYNEQFF
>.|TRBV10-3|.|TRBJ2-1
TGTGCCATCAGTGAGCCCCTGAGGTCCGATGAGCAGTTCTTC
CAISEPLRSDEQFF
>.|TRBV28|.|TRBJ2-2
TGTGCCAGCAACGGAGGTTCGGGCACCGGGGAGCTGTTTTTT
CASNGGSGTGELFF
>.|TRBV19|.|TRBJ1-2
TGTGCCAGTAGTATAGCGGACACCAGTAACTATGGCTACACCTTC
CASSIADTSNYGYTF
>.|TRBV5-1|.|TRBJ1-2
TGCGCCAGCAGCAAGGGGACGGGGTACTATGGCTACACCTTC
CASSKGTGYYGYTF
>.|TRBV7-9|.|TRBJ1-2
TGTGCCAGCAGCTCGGGAACTTTCTGGGATGGCTACACCTTC
CASSSGTFWDGYTF
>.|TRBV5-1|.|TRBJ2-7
TGCGCCAGCAGCTTGGCCTCTGCCGGGGACGAGCAGTACTTC
CASSLASAGDEQYF
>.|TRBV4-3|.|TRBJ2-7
TGCGCCAGCAGCCCAGGAACCCCGGGCGGATACTACGAGCAGTACTTC
CASSPGTPGGYYEQYF
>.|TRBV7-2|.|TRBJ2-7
TGTGCCAGCAGCTCCCCCACCCCGGGCCTATGGGAGCAGTACTTC
CASSSPTPGLWEQYF
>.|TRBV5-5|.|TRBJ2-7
TGTGCCAGCAGCTTGGTTAAGCAAGCCCGAGCTGCCTACGAGCAGTACTTC
CASSLVKQARAAYEQYF
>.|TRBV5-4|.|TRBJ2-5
TGTGCCAGCAGCTTGCAGTCGCGAGACCAAGAGACCCAGTACTTC
CASSLQSRDQETQYF
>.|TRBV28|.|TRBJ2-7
TGTGCCAGCACGGTGCCAGTGGGATACGAGCAGTACTTC
CASTVPVGYEQYF
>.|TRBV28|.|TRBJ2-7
TGTGCCACACAGTTCTACGAGCAGTACTTC
CATQFYEQYF
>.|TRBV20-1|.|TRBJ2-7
TGCAGTGGCCACGCAGCCTACGAGCAGTACTTC
CSGHAAYEQYF
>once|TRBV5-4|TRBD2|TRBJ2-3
TGTGCCAGCAGCTCCTCCTTGGCGGGAGGGGCAGATACGCAGTATTTT
CASSSSLAGGADTQYF
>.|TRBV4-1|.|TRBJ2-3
TGCGCCAGCAGCCAAGATAGGGTGCTAGCCCCACAGTATTTT
CASSQDRVLAPQYF
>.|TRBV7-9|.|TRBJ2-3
TGTGCCAGCAGCTTTCTGTTACTGGCGTCGGCTACAGATACGCAGTATTTT
CASSFLLLASATDTQYF
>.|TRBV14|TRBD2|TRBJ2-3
TGTGCCAGCAGCCCGAGCGGGGGGGCCACAGATACGCAGTATTTT
CASSPSGGATDTQYF
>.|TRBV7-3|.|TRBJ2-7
TGTGCCAGCAGCTTAACGGGTCACGATCAATGGCCCTACGAGCAGTACTTC
CASSLTGHDQWPYEQYF
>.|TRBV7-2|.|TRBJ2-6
TGTGCCAGCAGCTCGGCATCCCTTAGCTCTGGGGCCAACGTCCTGACTTTC
CASSSASLSSGANVLTF
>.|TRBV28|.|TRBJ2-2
TGTGCCAGCAGTTTAAGATTCGGGGAGAGGAGAAGAATAATAGACACCGGGGAGCTGTTTTTT
CASSLRFGERRRIIDTGELFF